This TCR beta chain appears in the sequencing data of a study of OX40 agonist ivuxolimab in advanced cancers. Study-level background: Patients got intravenous ivuxolimab at 0.01 to 10 mg/kg every 2 weeks.

The table came from immunoSEQ multiplex PCR; TCRdb's copy has only in-frame clones and leaves some out. Here the sample spans tens of thousands of clones, approximately 88% being singletons. Germline values: CDR1 LNHDA, CDR2 SQIVND (reference sequence). The V and J ends lost 6 bases and 5 bases, in that order; junction bases with no gene match: 5. The CDR3 sequence is 13 residues long. The chain uses TRBV19 and TRBJ2-5, with 8 bases aligning to TRBD1. The specimen comprised CD4+ or CD8+ T cells sorted from blood, sampled in a trial of the OX40 agonist ivuxolimab. The TCR was taken from an adult with an advanced solid tumor such as melanoma, head and neck, liver or kidney cancer. CDR3 sequence reads: CASRRDRSETQYF. In DNA form, the CDR3 reads TGTGCCAGTAGGAGGGACAGGTCGGAGACCCAGTACTTC.